This TCR beta chain was identified during a study of Ad26.COV2.S vaccination and SARS-CoV-2 variants. The wider study: The study gave Ad26.COV2.S intramuscularly, once or twice 56 days apart.

The CDR3 has 14 amino acids. Looked up from germline, CDR1 is SGHTA and CDR2 is FQGNSA. V lost 5 bases and J lost 9; bases outside the gene matches: 7. Method: immunoSEQ multiplex PCR; TCRdb's copy keeps in-frame clones and lacks some. The profile shows hundreds of thousands of clones, 90% of them singletons. Treatment here: 19 received Ad26.COV2.S at low or high dose, single or two shots; about 5 received placebo; per-sample allocation not given. Sample collection was performed on day 63 after the first vaccine or placebo injection. The V and J genes are TRBV7-2 and TRBJ2-1; 10 bases map to TRBD1. Sequenced here: peripheral blood, sampled in a trial of Ad26.COV2.S vaccine versus placebo. This receptor was taken from a person between 18 and 65 years old who received the Ad26.COV2.S COVID-19 vaccine or a placebo. The CDR3 loop is CASSIRQGAGEQFF. CDR3 nucleotides: TGTGCCAGCAGCATAAGACAGGGGGCGGGTGAGCAGTTCTTC.